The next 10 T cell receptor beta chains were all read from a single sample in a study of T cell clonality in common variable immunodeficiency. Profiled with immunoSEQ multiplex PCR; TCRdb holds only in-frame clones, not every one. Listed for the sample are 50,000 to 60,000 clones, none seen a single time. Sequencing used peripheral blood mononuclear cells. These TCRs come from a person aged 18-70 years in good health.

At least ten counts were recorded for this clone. CDR3 bases read: TGCGCCAGCAGCCAAGAAAGGCATCCCTCCCCCTATGGC. Encoded protein: CASSQERHPSPYG. The entire CDR3 is CASSQERHPSPYGYTF. The chain uses TRBV4-1 and TRBJ1-2; D uncertain. The observed sequence ends 3 residues before the CDR3 terminus, with the missing tail filled in from the germline J gene. The CDR3 runs to 16 residues. Germline V gene lookup returns CDR1 MGHRA and CDR2 YSYEKL. The V and J ends lost 0 bases and 4 bases respectively, with 15 bases between them.

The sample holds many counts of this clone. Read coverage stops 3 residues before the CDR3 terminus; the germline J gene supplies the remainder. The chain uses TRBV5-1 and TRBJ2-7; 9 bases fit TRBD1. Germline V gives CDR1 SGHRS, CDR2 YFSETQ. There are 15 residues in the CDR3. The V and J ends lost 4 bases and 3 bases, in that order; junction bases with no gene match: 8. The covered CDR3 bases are TGCGCCAGCAGCGTGTCGGGACAGGGCCTCTACGAG. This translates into CASSVSGQGLYE. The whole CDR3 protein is CASSVSGQGLYEQYF.

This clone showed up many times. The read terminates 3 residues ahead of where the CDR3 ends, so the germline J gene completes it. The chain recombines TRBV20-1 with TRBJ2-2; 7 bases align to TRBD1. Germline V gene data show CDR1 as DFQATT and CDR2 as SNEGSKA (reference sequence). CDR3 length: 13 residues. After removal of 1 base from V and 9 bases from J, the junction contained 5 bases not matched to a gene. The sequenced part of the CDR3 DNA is TGCAGTGCTAGAGTGACAGGGAACAGGGAG. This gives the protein CSARVTGNRE. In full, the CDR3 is CSARVTGNRELFF.

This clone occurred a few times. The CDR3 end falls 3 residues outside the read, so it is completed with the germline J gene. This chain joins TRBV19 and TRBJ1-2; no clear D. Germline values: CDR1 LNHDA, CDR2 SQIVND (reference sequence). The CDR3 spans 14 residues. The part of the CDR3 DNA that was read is TGTGCCAGTAGTCCTGGACTAGCGGGGTACGAC. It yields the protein CASSPGLAGYD. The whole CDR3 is CASSPGLAGYDYTF.

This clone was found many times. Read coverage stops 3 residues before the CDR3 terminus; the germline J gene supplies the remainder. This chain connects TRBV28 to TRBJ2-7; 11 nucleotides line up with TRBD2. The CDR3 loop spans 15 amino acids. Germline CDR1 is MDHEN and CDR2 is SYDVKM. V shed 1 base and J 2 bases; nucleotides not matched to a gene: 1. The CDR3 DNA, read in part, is TGTGCCAGCAGTTTATCACTAGCGGGGGCCTACGAG. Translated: CASSLSLAGAYE. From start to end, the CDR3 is CASSLSLAGAYEQYF. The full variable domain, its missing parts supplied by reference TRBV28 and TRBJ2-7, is DVKVTQSSRYLVKRTGEKVFLECVQDMDHENMFWYRQDPGLGLRLIYFSYDVKMKEKGDIPEGYSVSREKKERFSLILESASTNQTSMYLCASSLSLAGAYEQYFGPGTRLTVT.

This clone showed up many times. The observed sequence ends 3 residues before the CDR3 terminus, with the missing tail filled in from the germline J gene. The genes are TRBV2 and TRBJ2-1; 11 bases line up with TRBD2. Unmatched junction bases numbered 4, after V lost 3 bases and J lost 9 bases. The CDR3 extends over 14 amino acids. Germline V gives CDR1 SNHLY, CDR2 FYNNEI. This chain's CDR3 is CASSELAGGGEQFF. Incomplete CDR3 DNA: TGTGCCAGCAGTGAGCTAGCGGGGGGCGGTGAG.

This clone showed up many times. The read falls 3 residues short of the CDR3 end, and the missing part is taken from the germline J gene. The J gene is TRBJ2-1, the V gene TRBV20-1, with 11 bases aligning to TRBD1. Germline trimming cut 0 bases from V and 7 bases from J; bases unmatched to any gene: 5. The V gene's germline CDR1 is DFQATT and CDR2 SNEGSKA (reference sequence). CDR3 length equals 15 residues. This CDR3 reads CSARDGGTGGNEQFF. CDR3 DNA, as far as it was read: TGCAGTGCTAGAGATGGGGGGACAGGGGGGAATGAG.

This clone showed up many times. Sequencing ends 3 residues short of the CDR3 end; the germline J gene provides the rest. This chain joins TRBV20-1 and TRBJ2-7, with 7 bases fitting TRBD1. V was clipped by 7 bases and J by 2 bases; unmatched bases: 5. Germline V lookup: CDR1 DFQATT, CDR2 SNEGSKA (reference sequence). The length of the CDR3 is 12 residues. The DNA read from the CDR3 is TGCAGTGGGGGACAGCAAGCCTACGAG. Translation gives CSGGQQAYE. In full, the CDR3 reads CSGGQQAYEQYF.

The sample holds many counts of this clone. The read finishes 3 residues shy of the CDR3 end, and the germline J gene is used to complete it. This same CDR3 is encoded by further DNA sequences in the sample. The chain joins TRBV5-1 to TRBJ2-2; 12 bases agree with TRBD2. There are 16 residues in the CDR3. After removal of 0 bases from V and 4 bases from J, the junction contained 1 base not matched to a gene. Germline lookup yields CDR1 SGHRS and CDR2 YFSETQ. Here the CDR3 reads CASSLGLAGVTGELFF. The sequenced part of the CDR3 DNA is TGCGCCAGCAGCTTGGGACTAGCGGGAGTCACCGGGGAG.

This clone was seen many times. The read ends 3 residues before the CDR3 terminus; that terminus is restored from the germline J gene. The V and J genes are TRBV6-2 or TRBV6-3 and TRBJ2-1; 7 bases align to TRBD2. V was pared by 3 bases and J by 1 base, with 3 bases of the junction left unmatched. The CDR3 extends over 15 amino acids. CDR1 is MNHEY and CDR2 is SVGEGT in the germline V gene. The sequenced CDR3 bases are TGTGCCAGCAGTTATGGGGGGGGGTCCTACAATGAG. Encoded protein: CASSYGGGSYNE. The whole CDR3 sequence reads CASSYGGGSYNEQFF.